This is a list of T cell receptor beta chains from one sample in a study of blood T cells in healthy people across ages. A single record per CDR3 protein comes from TCRdb applying MiXCR to the 5' RACE reads. The top ten hold under 25% of the sample, which has some 700,000 distinct CDR3 sequences, approximately 21% seen once. Sequencing input: blood. The receptors derive from a man aged 65 to 79 in good health. Each CDR3 is given with its conserved first and last residue. The D gene is left open where the match is weak. Clone size appears in some rows only: once, few, many, or a class for an expanded clone.

d_gene: .; j_gene: TRBJ2-7; v_gene: TRBV29-1; abundance: .; CDR3aa: CSVVTWGSSYEQYF; CDR3nt: TGCAGCGTCGTTACGTGGGGGAGCTCCTACGAGCAGTACTTC
d_gene: .; j_gene: TRBJ2-5; v_gene: TRBV24-1; abundance: once; CDR3aa: CATSDSATAQETQYF; CDR3nt: TGTGCCACCAGTGATTCAGCGACAGCCCAAGAGACCCAGTACTTC
d_gene: .; j_gene: TRBJ1-1; v_gene: TRBV5-1; abundance: .; CDR3aa: CASSLEAGSTEAFF; CDR3nt: TGCGCCAGCAGCTTGGAGGCCGGCAGCACTGAAGCTTTCTTT
d_gene: TRBD2; j_gene: TRBJ2-3; v_gene: TRBV20-1; abundance: .; CDR3aa: CSAVGLAAYTDTQYF; CDR3nt: TGCAGTGCAGTCGGGCTAGCGGCTTACACAGATACGCAGTATTTT
d_gene: TRBD2; j_gene: TRBJ2-1; v_gene: TRBV15; abundance: few; CDR3aa: CATSRDTQRGFRNEQFF; CDR3nt: TGTGCCACCAGCAGAGATACCCAGCGGGGGTTTCGCAATGAGCAGTTCTTC
d_gene: .; j_gene: TRBJ2-5; v_gene: TRBV18; abundance: .; CDR3aa: CASSPGRELGETQYF; CDR3nt: TGTGCCAGCTCACCGGGCAGAGAACTAGGGGAGACCCAGTACTTC
d_gene: TRBD1; j_gene: TRBJ2-7; v_gene: TRBV30; abundance: once; CDR3aa: CAWHRTGIYEQYF; CDR3nt: TGTGCCTGGCACAGGACAGGGATCTACGAGCAGTACTTC
d_gene: TRBD2; j_gene: TRBJ2-5; v_gene: TRBV20-1; abundance: .; CDR3aa: CSARVLGEGWETQYF; CDR3nt: TGCAGTGCTAGAGTTTTGGGGGAGGGGTGGGAGACCCAGTACTTC
d_gene: TRBD1; j_gene: TRBJ1-4; v_gene: TRBV18; abundance: few; CDR3aa: CASSPRDRRGEKLFF; CDR3nt: TGTGCCAGCTCACCGCGGGACAGGCGGGGAGAAAAACTGTTTTTT
d_gene: .; j_gene: TRBJ1-1; v_gene: TRBV5-1; abundance: .; CDR3aa: CASSLEGYMNTEAFF; CDR3nt: TGCGCCAGCAGCTTGGAAGGGTACATGAACACTGAAGCTTTCTTT
d_gene: .; j_gene: TRBJ2-3; v_gene: TRBV7-3; abundance: .; CDR3aa: CASSPGTLVLATQYF; CDR3nt: TGTGCCAGCAGCCCAGGGACACTTGTGTTAGCAACGCAGTATTTT
d_gene: .; j_gene: TRBJ2-7; v_gene: TRBV10-1; abundance: few; CDR3aa: CASSEFRLSSYEQYF; CDR3nt: TGCGCCAGCAGTGAGTTTCGGCTAAGCTCCTACGAGCAGTACTTC
d_gene: .; j_gene: TRBJ2-3; v_gene: TRBV11-2; abundance: few; CDR3aa: CASSPDWSDTQYF; CDR3nt: TGTGCCAGCAGCCCGGACTGGTCAGATACGCAGTATTTT
d_gene: TRBD2; j_gene: TRBJ2-3; v_gene: TRBV18; abundance: once; CDR3aa: CASSPLLAGTDAQYF; CDR3nt: TGTGCCAGCTCACCACTACTAGCGGGCACAGATGCGCAGTATTTT
d_gene: TRBD2; j_gene: TRBJ2-7; v_gene: TRBV10-3; abundance: few; CDR3aa: CAISESGSGDLSYEQYF; CDR3nt: TGTGCCATCAGTGAGTCGGGTAGCGGGGACCTCTCCTACGAGCAGTACTTC